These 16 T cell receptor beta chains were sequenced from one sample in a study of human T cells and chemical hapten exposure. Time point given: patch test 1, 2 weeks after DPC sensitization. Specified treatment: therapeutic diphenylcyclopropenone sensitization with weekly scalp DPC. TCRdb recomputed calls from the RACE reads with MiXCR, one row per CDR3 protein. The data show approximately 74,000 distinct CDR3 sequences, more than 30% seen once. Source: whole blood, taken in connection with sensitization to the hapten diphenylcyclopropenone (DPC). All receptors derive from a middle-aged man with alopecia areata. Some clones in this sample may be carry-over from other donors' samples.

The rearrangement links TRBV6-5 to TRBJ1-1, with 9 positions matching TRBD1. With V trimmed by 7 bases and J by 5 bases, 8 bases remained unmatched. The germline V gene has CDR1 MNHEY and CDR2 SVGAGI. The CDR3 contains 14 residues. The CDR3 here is CASKPGQGYTEAFF. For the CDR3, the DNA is TGTGCCAGCAAACCGGGACAGGGATATACTGAAGCTTTCTTT.

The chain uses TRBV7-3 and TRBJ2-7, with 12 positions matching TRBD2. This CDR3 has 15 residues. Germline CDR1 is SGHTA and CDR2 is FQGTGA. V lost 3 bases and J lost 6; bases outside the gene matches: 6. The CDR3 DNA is TGTGCCAGCAGCTTCGGACTAGCGGGAATTGGCGAGCAGTACTTC. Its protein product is CASSFGLAGIGEQYF.

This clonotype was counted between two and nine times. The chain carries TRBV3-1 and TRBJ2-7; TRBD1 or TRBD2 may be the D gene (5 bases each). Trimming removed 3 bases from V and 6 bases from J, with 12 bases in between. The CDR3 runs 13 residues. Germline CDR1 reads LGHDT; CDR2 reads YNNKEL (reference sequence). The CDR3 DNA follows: TGTGCCAGCAGCCATTCCGGGGCTGGCGAGCAGTACTTC. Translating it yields CASSHSGAGEQYF.

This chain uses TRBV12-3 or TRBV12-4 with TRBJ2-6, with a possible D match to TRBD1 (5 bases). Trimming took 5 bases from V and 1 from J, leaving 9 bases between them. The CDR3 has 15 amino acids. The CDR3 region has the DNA TGTGCCAGCAGTCCACAGGCATCTGGGGCCAACGTCCTGACTTTC. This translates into CASSPQASGANVLTF.

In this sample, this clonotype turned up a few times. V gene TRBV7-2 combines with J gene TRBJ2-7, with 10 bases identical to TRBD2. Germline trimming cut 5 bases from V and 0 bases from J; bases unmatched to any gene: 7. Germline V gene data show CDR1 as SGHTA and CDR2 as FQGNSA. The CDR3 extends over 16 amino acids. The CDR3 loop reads CASSDRLAGSSYEQYF. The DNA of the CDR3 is TGTGCCAGCAGCGACCGACTAGCGGGCAGCTCCTACGAGCAGTACTTC.

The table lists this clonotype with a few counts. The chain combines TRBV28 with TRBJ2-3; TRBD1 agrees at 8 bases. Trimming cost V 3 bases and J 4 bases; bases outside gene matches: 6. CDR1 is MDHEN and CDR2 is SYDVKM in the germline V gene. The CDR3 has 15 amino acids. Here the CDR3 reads CASSFNRGWADTQYF. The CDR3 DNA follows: TGTGCCAGCAGTTTCAACAGGGGGTGGGCAGATACGCAGTATTTT.

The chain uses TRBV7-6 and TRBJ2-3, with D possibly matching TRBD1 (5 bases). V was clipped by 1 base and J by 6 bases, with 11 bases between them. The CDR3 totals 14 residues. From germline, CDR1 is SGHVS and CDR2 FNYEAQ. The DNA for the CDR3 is TGTGCCAGCAGCTTAGAAGGGGTTGTGGATACGCAGTATTTT. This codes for CASSLEGVVDTQYF.

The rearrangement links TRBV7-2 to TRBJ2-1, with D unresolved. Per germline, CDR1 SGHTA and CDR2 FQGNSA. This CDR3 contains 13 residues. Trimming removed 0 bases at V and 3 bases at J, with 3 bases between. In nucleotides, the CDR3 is TGTGCCAGCAGCTTAGCCAACTACAATGAGCAGTTCTTC. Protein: CASSLANYNEQFF.

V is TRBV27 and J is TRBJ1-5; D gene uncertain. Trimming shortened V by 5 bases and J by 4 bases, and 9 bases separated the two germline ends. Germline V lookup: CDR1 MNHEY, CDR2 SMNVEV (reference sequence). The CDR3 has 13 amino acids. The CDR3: CASSSEINQPQHF. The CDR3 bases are TGTGCCAGCAGTAGCGAAATAAATCAGCCCCAGCATTTT.

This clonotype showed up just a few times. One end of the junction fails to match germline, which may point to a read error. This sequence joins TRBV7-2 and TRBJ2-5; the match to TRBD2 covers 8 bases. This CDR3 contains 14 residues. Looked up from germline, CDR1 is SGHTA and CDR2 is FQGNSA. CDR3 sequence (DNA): TGTGCCAGCAGCATAGCGGGGCAACAAGAGACCCAGTACTTC. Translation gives CASSIAGQQETQYF.

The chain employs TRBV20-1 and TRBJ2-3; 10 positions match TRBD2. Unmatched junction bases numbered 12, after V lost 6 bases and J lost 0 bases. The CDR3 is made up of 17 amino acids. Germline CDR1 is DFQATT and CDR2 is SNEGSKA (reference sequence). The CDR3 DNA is TGCAGTGCATCCGGGACTAGCGTAACCTTTAGCACAGATACGCAGTATTTT. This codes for CSASGTSVTFSTDTQYF.

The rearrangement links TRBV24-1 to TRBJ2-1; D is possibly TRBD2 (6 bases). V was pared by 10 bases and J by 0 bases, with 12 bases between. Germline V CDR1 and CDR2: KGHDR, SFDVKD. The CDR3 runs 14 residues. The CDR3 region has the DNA TGTGCCACACGGGCGGGGAGCTCCTACAATGAGCAGTTCTTC. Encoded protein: CATRAGSSYNEQFF.

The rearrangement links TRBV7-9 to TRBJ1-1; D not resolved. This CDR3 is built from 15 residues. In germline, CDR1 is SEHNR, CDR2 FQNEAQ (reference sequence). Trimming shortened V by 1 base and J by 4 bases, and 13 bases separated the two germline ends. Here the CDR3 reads CASSLGEDWGTEAFF. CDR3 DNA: TGTGCCAGCAGCTTAGGGGAGGACTGGGGCACTGAAGCTTTCTTT.

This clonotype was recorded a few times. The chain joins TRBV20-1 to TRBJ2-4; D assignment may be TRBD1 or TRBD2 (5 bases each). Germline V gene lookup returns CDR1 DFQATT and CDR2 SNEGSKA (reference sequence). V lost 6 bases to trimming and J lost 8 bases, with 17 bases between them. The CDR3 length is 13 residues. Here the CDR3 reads CSAPGPERDIQYF. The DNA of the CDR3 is TGCAGTGCCCCGGGACCCGAGCGAGACATTCAGTACTTC.

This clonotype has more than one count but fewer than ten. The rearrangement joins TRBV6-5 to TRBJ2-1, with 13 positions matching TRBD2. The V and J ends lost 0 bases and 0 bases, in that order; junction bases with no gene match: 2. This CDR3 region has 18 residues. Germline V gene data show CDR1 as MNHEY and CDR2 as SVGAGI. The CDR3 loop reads CASSYSGLAGSSYNEQFF. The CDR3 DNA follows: TGTGCCAGCAGTTACTCGGGACTAGCGGGGAGCTCCTACAATGAGCAGTTCTTC.

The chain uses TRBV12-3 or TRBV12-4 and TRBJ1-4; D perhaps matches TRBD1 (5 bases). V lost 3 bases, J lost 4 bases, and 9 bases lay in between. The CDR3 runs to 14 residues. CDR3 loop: CASSFRGGNEKLFF. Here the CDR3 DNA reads TGTGCCAGCAGTTTTAGGGGCGGTAATGAAAAACTGTTTTTT.